The entry below gives a single TCR beta chain sequence along with its context. Its antigen is unknown. Per-nucleotide qualities are absent, and no much larger clonotype sits a single base away. These data are taken from a study of T cells in localized non-small cell lung cancer (dated by TCRdb to 2018 to 2021). About the study as a whole: The study analyzed T cell repertoires of 200 to 250 early-stage NSCLC patients, comparing tumors and uninvolved tumor-adjacent lungs. The cohort comprised 236 treatment-naïve NSCLC patients with resected, localized lung tumors. NSCLC patients had a mean age of roughly 66 years, and approximately 140 were male and more than 90 female. Study-wide conclusions, independent of this receptor: A median of around 57 of the top 100 tumor clones turned up in the paired uninvolved adjacent lung, and 28 of those clones also ranked among the top 100 of that same adjacent lung. Because the study design was exploratory, TCR variables were selected using unadjusted p-values without false-discovery rate correction. Because multi-region sequencing of the tumors was not done, intratumor heterogeneity could not be ruled out. The highest T cell clonality was observed in uninvolved tumor-adjacent lung, where clonality exceeded that of tumor, suggesting that antigenic responses were more focused in uninvolved tumor-adjacent lung. Higher T cell density in blood was associated with longer overall survival, whereas higher clonality in adjacent lung was associated with shorter survival.

There are 14 amino acids in the CDR3, from cysteine to phenylalanine inclusive. Kept here is only the CDR3 DNA, which spans 42 bases and is read in frame from base 1. As encoded in the germline V gene, CDR1 is SGHDT while CDR2 is YYEEEE. Relative to germline, V is missing 3 bases and J is missing 4 bases, with 4 bases of the junction outside any gene match. At diagnosis, peripheral blood, uninvolved tumor-adjacent lung and tumor were collected and were preserved as a mix of fresh-frozen and FFPE material. Blood samples were analyzed as peripheral blood mononuclear cells for TCR repertoire profiling. The immunoSEQ Assay was used to sequence TCR beta CDR3 regions from DNA. The original pipeline was this. To compute T cell density, TCR beta template counts were normalized to usable DNA, which was estimated by amplifying housekeeping genes. Using the preseqR package, richness was estimated by extrapolating to 120,000 templates for tissue samples and 400,000 templates for PBMC samples. Clonality was calculated as one minus Pielou's evenness. Tissue-enriched TCRs were identified by differential abundance testing using productive amino-acid clonotypes, minimum total count 5 and alpha 0.1. The Jaccard Index and the Morisita Overlap Index were used to quantify repertoire overlap between compartments. TCR beta CDR3s were clustered by GLIPH together with public tetramer-defined viral CDR3s, and at least three viral sequences plus V-gene enrichment were required for viral motifs. TCRdb took over this immuneACCESS table, retaining in-frame rearrangements with V and J assigned. Such tables are incomplete; in checked studies, under half of the missing clones stem from an unresolved V gene, and the remainder is unexplained. D and trimming come from the DNA, and the V and J calls and clone size come from that table. In this sample the table shows 26,000 or so clones, about nine tenths of which occur a single time. Of the sample, 11% to 15% is held by the ten largest clones.

Here the chain combines TRBV5-6 and TRBJ2-1; TRBD2 fits 7 bases in the junction. The TCR was taken from a female donor over 55 with stage II squamous cell lung carcinoma. The sample was peripheral blood, taken before any cancer treatment. The bases are TGTGCCAGCAGCTCCTGGGAGGGTTACAATGAGCAGTTCTTC. Translated, it reads CASSSWEGYNEQFF.